Each of the 23 T cell receptor beta chains below was sequenced from the same sample in a study of OX40 agonist ivuxolimab in advanced cancers. Sequenced by immunoSEQ multiplex PCR; TCRdb stores in-frame clones only, minus some. The sample yields about 110,000 clones, around 93% seen once. Sequencing was performed on CD4+ or CD8+ T cells sorted from blood, taken in a trial of the OX40 agonist ivuxolimab. These receptors were taken from an adult with an advanced solid tumor such as melanoma, head and neck, liver or kidney cancer.

J is TRBJ2-2 and V is TRBV6-6; 11 nucleotides align to TRBD1. The CDR3 length is 16 residues. Trimming removed 7 bases from V and 7 bases from J; junction bases left unmatched: 11. The germline V gene has CDR1 MNHNY and CDR2 SVGAGI (reference sequence). CDR3 DNA sequence: TGTGCCAGCAACTCCGGGACAGGGGGGGGTGGCGGGGAGCTGTTTTTT. This translates into CASNSGTGGGGGELFF.

This clone was counted between two and nine times. This chain joins TRBV5-4 and TRBJ1-5, with 7 bases identical to TRBD1. The CDR3 contains 14 residues. V shed 4 bases, J shed 3 bases, and the junction held 4 bases outside the gene matches. In germline, CDR1 is SGHNT, CDR2 YYREEE (reference sequence). The CDR3 DNA reads TGTGCCAGCAGCCTACAGGGGTCCAATCAGCCCCAGCATTTT. This codes for CASSLQGSNQPQHF.

The rearrangement joins TRBV7-2 to TRBJ1-6; 10 bases line up with TRBD1. The J segment lost 3 bases and the V segment lost 3 bases, leaving 5 bases of the junction unmatched. Germline V gene sequence: CDR1 SGHTA, CDR2 FQGNSA. The length of the CDR3 is 17 residues. This CDR3 is CASSLKTGGFYNSPLHF. The CDR3 DNA reads TGTGCCAGCAGCTTGAAGACAGGGGGCTTCTATAATTCACCCCTCCACTTT.

The chain combines TRBV7-6 with TRBJ1-3; tentatively, D is TRBD1 (5 bases). The CDR3 covers 14 residues. CDR1 is SGHVS, CDR2 FNYEAQ, per germline. Trimming stripped 6 bases from V and 4 bases from J, with 13 bases between. This CDR3 is CASSPRAEGNTIYF. CDR3 nucleotide sequence: TGTGCCAGCAGTCCCAGGGCAGAAGGAAACACCATATATTTT.

The chain uses TRBV27 and TRBJ1-2; perhaps TRBD1 as D (5 bases). The CDR3 has 14 amino acids. Germline V gene lookup returns CDR1 MNHEY and CDR2 SMNVEV (reference sequence). V was shortened by 10 bases and J by 1 base, with 16 bases between the two germline ends. CDR3 sequence: CAIPPRRGNYGYTF. The CDR3 nucleotides are TGTGCCATCCCCCCTCGGAGGGGTAACTATGGCTACACCTTC.

The chain recombines TRBV5-1 with TRBJ2-5; 9 nucleotides align to TRBD2. CDR1 is SGHRS and CDR2 is YFSETQ in the germline V gene. There are 15 residues in the CDR3. With 3 bases clipped from V and 4 bases from J, the junction kept 7 bases outside the gene matches. CDR3 amino acids: CASSSPGLARETQYF. CDR3 DNA sequence: TGCGCCAGCAGCTCACCGGGACTAGCAAGAGAGACCCAGTACTTC.

This rearrangement joins TRBV7-3 to TRBJ2-3; 7 bases line up with TRBD2. Trimming took 3 bases from V and 5 from J; bases not matched to a gene: 8. Germline values: CDR1 SGHTA, CDR2 FQGTGA. The length of the CDR3 is 15 residues. The CDR3 region is CASSFSRGERDTQYF. The CDR3 DNA reads as TGTGCCAGCAGCTTCAGTCGGGGGGAGAGAGATACGCAGTATTTT.

In this sample, this clone turned up a few times. The chain has TRBV6-5 and TRBJ2-1, with 9 bases aligning to TRBD1. Trimming at V came to 2 bases and at J to 7 bases, leaving 9 bases not matched to a gene. The CDR3 runs 16 residues. Germline CDR1 is MNHEY and CDR2 is SVGAGI. The DNA for the CDR3 is TGTGCCAGCAGTTACCGATTCGGGACAGGGAATAATGAGCAGTTCTTC. Translated: CASSYRFGTGNNEQFF.

The chain employs TRBV2 and TRBJ2-5; weak D call: TRBD2 (5 bases). The CDR3 covers 16 residues. V shed 6 bases and J shed 5 bases, with 22 bases lying between them. CDR1 SNHLY and CDR2 FYNNEI come from the germline V gene. The CDR3 bases are TGTGCCAGCAGGGGGTTCCGGCGGGTTTCACCGGAGACCCAGTACTTC. Protein sequence: CASRGFRRVSPETQYF.

V is TRBV6-1 and J is TRBJ2-7, with TRBD2 identical over 9 bases. V lost 6 bases and J lost 2; bases outside the gene matches: 8. There are 15 residues in the CDR3. Germline V CDR1 and CDR2: MNHNS, SASEGT. The CDR3 DNA is TGTGCCAGCAGGCCCGGGGCTAGCGGGACCTACGAGCAGTACTTC. Protein product: CASRPGASGTYEQYF.

This chain's CDR3 is CAISPLAAVHYNEQFF. The CDR3 coding sequence is TGTGCCATCAGTCCATTGGCAGCGGTACATTACAATGAGCAGTTCTTC. The V gene is TRBV10-3, the J gene TRBJ2-1; D may be TRBD2 (5 bases). This CDR3 is 16 amino acids long. V was trimmed by 5 bases and J by 4 bases, leaving 18 bases between them. CDR1 and CDR2 from the germline V gene are ENHRY and SYGVKD.

The table lists this clone with a count of one. The gene calls are TRBV7-9 and TRBJ2-2, with D perhaps matching TRBD1 or TRBD2 (5 bases each). The V end lost 5 bases, the J end lost 2 bases, and 15 bases lay between the germline ends. CDR3 length: 16 residues. CDR1 is SEHNR, CDR2 FQNEAQ, per germline (reference sequence). The CDR3 loop is CASSARRQGNTGELFF. The CDR3 coding sequence is TGTGCCAGCAGCGCGCGGAGGCAGGGAAACACCGGGGAGCTGTTTTTT.

The count of this clone is one. The chain joins TRBV10-3 to TRBJ2-1; TRBD2 agrees at 11 bases. CDR3 length: 16 amino acids. V lost 3 bases and J lost 4; bases outside the gene matches: 5. CDR1 and CDR2 (germline): ENHRY, SYGVKD. The CDR3 protein is CAISEGSGRVYNEQFF. The CDR3, as DNA: TGTGCCATCAGTGAAGGTAGCGGGAGGGTGTACAATGAGCAGTTCTTC.

The rearrangement uses TRBV2 and TRBJ2-1; a weak D match, TRBD2 (5 bases). Germline V lookup: CDR1 SNHLY, CDR2 FYNNEI. The CDR3 covers 11 residues. V was pared by 7 bases and J by 15 bases, with 16 bases between. In DNA, the CDR3 is TGTGCCAGCATGGGCCCGAGAAGCGGGTTCTTC. This codes for CASMGPRSGFF.

The rearrangement joins TRBV6-1 to TRBJ1-1; D is unclear. Trimming stripped 4 bases from V and 5 bases from J, with 11 bases between. Germline CDR1 and CDR2: MNHNS and SASEGT. The CDR3 sequence is 13 residues long. CDR3 bases: TGTGCCAGCAGTGGGAGGGTGGGAACTGAAGCTTTCTTT. Protein product: CASSGRVGTEAFF.

The chain employs TRBV7-3 and TRBJ1-2; D perhaps matches TRBD1 (6 bases). The germline gives CDR1 SGHTA, CDR2 FQGTGA. This CDR3 spans 17 amino acids. V was shortened by 5 bases and J by 7 bases, with 26 bases between the two germline ends. The CDR3 loop reads CASSPHPPSTGSIGYTF. The CDR3 bases are TGTGCCAGCAGCCCCCATCCCCCCTCGACAGGCTCAATTGGCTACACCTTC.

The V gene is TRBV28, the J gene TRBJ2-3; D could derive from TRBD1 or TRBD2 (7 bases each). The length of the CDR3 is 16 residues. Germline V gene data show CDR1 as MDHEN and CDR2 as SYDVKM. Trimming removed 6 bases from V and 0 bases from J, with 16 bases in between. In DNA form, the CDR3 reads TGTGCCAGCAGCCACCGGGGAGGGGGCAGCACAGATACGCAGTATTTT. Protein sequence: CASSHRGGGSTDTQYF.

This clone came up many times. The V gene is TRBV19, the J gene TRBJ1-5, with TRBD1 matching over 8 bases. After removal of 5 bases from V and 0 bases from J, the junction contained 9 bases not matched to a gene. The CDR3 extends over 17 amino acids. Germline V lookup: CDR1 LNHDA, CDR2 SQIVND (reference sequence). The CDR3 DNA is TGTGCCAGTAGTTCACACCGGACAGGGCCTAGCAATCAGCCCCAGCATTTT. This translates into CASSSHRTGPSNQPQHF.

The V call is TRBV7-9, the J call TRBJ2-5, with 8 bases fitting TRBD2. From germline, CDR1 is SEHNR and CDR2 FQNEAQ (reference sequence). Unmatched junction bases numbered 7, after V lost 0 bases and J lost 4 bases. CDR3 length equals 16 residues. CDR3 protein: CASSLAAREEGETQYF. The CDR3, as DNA: TGTGCCAGCAGCTTAGCGGCGCGGGAGGAAGGAGAGACCCAGTACTTC. Variable domain in full (rest from reference TRBV7-9 and TRBJ2-5): DTGVSQNPRHKITKRGQNVTFRCDPISEHNRLYWYRQTLGQGPEFLTYFQNEAQLEKSRLLSDRFSAERPKGSFSTLEIQRTEQGDSAMYLCASSLAAREEGETQYFGPGTRLLVL.

The chain is built from TRBV5-1 and TRBJ1-1; D is unclear. V gave up 6 bases and J gave up 0 bases, with 9 bases separating them. CDR3 length: 13 residues. Germline V lookup: CDR1 SGHRS, CDR2 YFSETQ. Written as DNA, the CDR3 is TGCGCCAGCAAAAGCGAACTGAACACTGAAGCTTTCTTT. Translation: CASKSELNTEAFF.

The gene calls are TRBV30 and TRBJ1-2, with a weak D call TRBD1 (5 bases). The CDR3 contains 11 residues. Deletions cut 5 bases from V and 5 bases from J, with 9 bases between. CDR1 is GTSNPN and CDR2 is SVGIG in the germline V gene (reference sequence). The CDR3 loop is CAWRRQYGYTF. The CDR3 nucleotides are TGTGCCTGGCGGCGACAGTATGGCTACACCTTC.

In its sample, this clone was seen once. The CDR3 here is CAWTRGPDNEQFF. For the CDR3, the DNA is TGTGCCTGGACCAGGGGACCAGACAATGAGCAGTTCTTC. V usage is TRBV30 and J usage is TRBJ2-1; TRBD1 might be the D (6 bases). CDR3 length: 13 amino acids. The ends were cut back, 4 bases at V and 5 bases at J, with 12 bases in the middle. Germline CDR1 is GTSNPN and CDR2 is SVGIG (reference sequence).

The chain combines TRBV6-5 with TRBJ2-7, with 11 bases identical to TRBD2. Per germline, CDR1 MNHEY and CDR2 SVGAGI. The ends lost 2 bases at V and 4 bases at J; junction bases unmatched: 1. The CDR3 is made up of 14 amino acids. The CDR3 protein is CASSYRTSGYEQYF. CDR3 in DNA: TGTGCCAGCAGTTACCGGACTAGCGGGTACGAGCAGTACTTC.